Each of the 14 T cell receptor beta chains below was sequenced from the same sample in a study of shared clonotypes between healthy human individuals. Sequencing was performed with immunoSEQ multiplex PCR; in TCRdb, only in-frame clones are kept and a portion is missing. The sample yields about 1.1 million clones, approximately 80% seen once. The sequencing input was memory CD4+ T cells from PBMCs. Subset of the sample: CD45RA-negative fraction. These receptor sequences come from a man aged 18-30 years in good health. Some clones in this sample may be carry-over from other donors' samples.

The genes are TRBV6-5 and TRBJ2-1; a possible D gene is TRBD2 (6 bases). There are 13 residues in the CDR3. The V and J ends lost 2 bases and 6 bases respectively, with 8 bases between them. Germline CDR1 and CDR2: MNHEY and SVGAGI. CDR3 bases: TGTGCCAGCAGTTACGCGGGGATCAATGAGCAGTTCTTC. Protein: CASSYAGINEQFF.

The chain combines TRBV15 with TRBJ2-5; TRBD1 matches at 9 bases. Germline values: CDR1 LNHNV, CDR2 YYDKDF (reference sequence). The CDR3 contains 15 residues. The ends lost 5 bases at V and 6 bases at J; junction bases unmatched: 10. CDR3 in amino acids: CATSGNTQGAQTQYF. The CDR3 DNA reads TGTGCCACCAGCGGCAATACACAGGGGGCGCAGACCCAGTACTTC.

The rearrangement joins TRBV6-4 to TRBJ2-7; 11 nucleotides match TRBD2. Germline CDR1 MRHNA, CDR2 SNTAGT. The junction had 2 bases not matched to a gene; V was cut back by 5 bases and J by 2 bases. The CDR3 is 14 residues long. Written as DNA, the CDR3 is TGTGCCAGCAGTCCGACTAGCGGGACCTACGAGCAGTACTTC. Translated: CASSPTSGTYEQYF.

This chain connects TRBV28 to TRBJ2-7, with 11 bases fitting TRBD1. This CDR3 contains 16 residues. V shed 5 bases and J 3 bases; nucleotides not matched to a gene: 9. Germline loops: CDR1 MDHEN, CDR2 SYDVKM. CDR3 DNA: TGTGCCAGCAGTCTTCACGGACAGGGGGCCGGCTACGAGCAGTACTTC. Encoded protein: CASSLHGQGAGYEQYF.

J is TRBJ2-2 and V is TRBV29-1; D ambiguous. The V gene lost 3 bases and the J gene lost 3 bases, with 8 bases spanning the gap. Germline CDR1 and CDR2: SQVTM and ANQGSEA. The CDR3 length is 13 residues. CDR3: CSVDPTHTGELFF. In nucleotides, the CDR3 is TGCAGCGTTGATCCCACCCACACCGGGGAGCTGTTTTTT.

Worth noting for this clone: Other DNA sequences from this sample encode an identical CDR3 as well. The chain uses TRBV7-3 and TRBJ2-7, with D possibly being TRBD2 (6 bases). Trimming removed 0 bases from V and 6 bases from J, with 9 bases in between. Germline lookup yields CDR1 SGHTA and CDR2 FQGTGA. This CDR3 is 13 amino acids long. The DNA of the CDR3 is TGTGCCAGCAGCTTAACGGAGGGCTCCGAGCAGTACTTC. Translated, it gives CASSLTEGSEQYF.

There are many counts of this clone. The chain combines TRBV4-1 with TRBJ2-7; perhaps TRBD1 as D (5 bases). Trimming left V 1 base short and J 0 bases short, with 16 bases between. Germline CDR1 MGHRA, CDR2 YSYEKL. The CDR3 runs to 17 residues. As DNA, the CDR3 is TGCGCCAGCAGCCAAGTATCCTTCCAGGGCAGCTCCTACGAGCAGTACTTC. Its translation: CASSQVSFQGSSYEQYF.

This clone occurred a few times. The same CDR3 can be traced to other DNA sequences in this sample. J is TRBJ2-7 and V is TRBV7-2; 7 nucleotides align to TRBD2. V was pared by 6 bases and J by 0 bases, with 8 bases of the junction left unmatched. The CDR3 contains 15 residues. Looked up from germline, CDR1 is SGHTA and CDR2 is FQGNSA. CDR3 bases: TGTGCCAGCAGTTCCAGCGGGACCCGCTCCTACGAGCAGTACTTC. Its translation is CASSSSGTRSYEQYF.

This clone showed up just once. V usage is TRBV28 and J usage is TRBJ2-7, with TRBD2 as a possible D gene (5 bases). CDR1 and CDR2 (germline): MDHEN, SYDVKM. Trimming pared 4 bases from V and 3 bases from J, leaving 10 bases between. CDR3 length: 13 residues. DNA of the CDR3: TGTGCCAGCAGTTCCCCGGGGATCTACGAGCAGTACTTC. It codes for CASSSPGIYEQYF. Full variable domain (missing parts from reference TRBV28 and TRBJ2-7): DVKVTQSSRYLVKRTGEKVFLECVQDMDHENMFWYRQDPGLGLRLIYFSYDVKMKEKGDIPEGYSVSREKKERFSLILESASTNQTSMYLCASSSPGIYEQYFGPGTRLTVT.

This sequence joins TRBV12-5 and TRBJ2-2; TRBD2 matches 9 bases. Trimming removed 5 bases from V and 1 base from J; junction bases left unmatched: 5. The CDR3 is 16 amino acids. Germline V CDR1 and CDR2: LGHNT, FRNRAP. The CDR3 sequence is CASGTSTSGNTGELFF. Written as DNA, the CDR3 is TGTGCTAGTGGTACCTCGACTAGCGGGAACACCGGGGAGCTGTTTTTT.

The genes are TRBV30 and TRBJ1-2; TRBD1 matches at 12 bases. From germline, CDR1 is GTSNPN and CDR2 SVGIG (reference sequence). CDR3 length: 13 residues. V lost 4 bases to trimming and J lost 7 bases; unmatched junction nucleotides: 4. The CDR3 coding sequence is TGTGCCTGGACCCCGGGACAGGGGGCTGGCTACACCTTC. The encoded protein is CAWTPGQGAGYTF.

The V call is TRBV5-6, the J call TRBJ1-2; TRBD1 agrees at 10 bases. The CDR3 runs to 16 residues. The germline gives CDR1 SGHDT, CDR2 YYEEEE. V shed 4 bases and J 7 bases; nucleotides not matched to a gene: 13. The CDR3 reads CASSPRTGQGFLGYTF. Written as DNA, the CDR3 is TGTGCCAGCAGCCCTCGGACGGGACAGGGGTTCCTTGGCTACACCTTC.

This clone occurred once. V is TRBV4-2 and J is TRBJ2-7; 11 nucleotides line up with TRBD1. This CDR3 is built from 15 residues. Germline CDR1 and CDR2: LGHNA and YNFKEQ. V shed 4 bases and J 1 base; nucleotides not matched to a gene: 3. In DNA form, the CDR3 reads TGTGCCAGCAGCCCTGGGACAGGGGGGTCCTACGAGCAGTACTTC. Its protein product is CASSPGTGGSYEQYF.

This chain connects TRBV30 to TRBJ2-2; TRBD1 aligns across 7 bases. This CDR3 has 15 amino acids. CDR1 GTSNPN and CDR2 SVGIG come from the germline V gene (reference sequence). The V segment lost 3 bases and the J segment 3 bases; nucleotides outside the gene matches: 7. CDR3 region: CAWRFRGTDTGELFF. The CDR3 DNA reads TGTGCCTGGAGGTTTAGGGGGACAGACACCGGGGAGCTGTTTTTT.